The 26 T cell receptor beta chains reported below all come from one sample, sequenced in a study of cytomegalovirus exposure and HLA in healthy donors. PCR involved 60 Vbeta and 13 Jbeta primers. The assay was immunoSEQ multiplex PCR, and TCRdb's table has in-frame clones only and misses some. The sample contains approximately 190,000 clones, approximately 84% of which appear only once. Sequenced input: PBMCs. Source of these receptors: a man aged 50-59 years in good health and CMV-seronegative.

V is TRBV11-2 and J is TRBJ1-5, with TRBD1 identical over 9 bases. The germline CDR1 and CDR2 sequences are SGHAT and FQNNGV. V trimming: 3 bases; J trimming: 4 bases; junction bases outside the gene matches: 4. This CDR3 comprises 15 residues. CDR3 region: CASSFGQGRNQPQHF. DNA for the CDR3: TGTGCCAGCAGCTTTGGACAGGGGAGAAATCAGCCCCAGCATTTT.

A note on this clone: At one end the junction does not follow the germline gene, possibly because of a read error. The CDR3 DNA is TGTTCCAGCGCACAGGGTAGCTATGGCTACACCTTC. This translates into CSSAQGSYGYTF. The rearrangement uses TRBV7-9 and TRBJ1-2; D is perhaps TRBD1 (6 bases). This CDR3 is 12 amino acids long. Germline V gene data show CDR1 as SEHNR and CDR2 as FQNEAQ (reference sequence).

J is TRBJ1-2 and V is TRBV5-1; the D gene is possibly TRBD1 (6 bases). Germline V CDR1 and CDR2: SGHRS, YFSETQ. This CDR3 has 13 residues. V dropped 4 bases and J dropped 8 bases, with 15 bases sitting between them. CDR3 sequence (DNA): TGCGCCAGCAGCACCAACAGGGATGGCGGCTACACCTTC. It specifies CASSTNRDGGYTF.

The chain is built from TRBV27 and TRBJ1-2; tentative D call: TRBD1 (6 bases). The V gene lost 2 bases and the J gene lost 4 bases, with 8 bases spanning the gap. CDR3 length equals 13 residues. Germline-derived CDR1 and CDR2 are MNHEY and SMNVEV (reference sequence). The CDR3 sequence: CASSLRGIYGYTF. In DNA, the CDR3 is TGTGCCAGCAGTTTAAGGGGGATCTATGGCTACACCTTC.

This chain links TRBV6-6 with TRBJ2-5; D possibly corresponds to TRBD1 (5 bases). The CDR3 loop spans 13 amino acids. The V gene's germline CDR1 is MNHNY and CDR2 SVGAGI (reference sequence). V shed 2 bases and J shed 3 bases, with 7 bases lying between them. CDR3 in amino acids: CASSYPREETQYF. In DNA, the CDR3 is TGTGCCAGCAGTTACCCCAGGGAAGAGACCCAGTACTTC.

This rearrangement joins TRBV6-6 to TRBJ1-1; 9 bases are shared with TRBD1. The J segment lost 4 bases and the V segment lost 1 base, leaving 4 bases of the junction unmatched. The CDR3 sequence is 15 residues long. CDR1 is MNHNY, CDR2 SVGAGI, per germline (reference sequence). The CDR3 protein is CASSYLGQGGTEAFF. CDR3 DNA sequence: TGTGCCAGCAGTTACTTGGGACAGGGTGGCACTGAAGCTTTCTTT.

The chain recombines TRBV5-8 with TRBJ1-4; the D is unclear. The CDR3 runs to 11 residues. Trimming took off 0 bases at V and 12 bases at J, with 6 bases between the two ends. Germline loops: CDR1 SGHTS, CDR2 YDEGEE. CDR3 DNA: TGTGCCAGCAGCTTGGGATGGCAACTGTTTTTT. Translated, it gives CASSLGWQLFF.

This chain connects TRBV7-2 to TRBJ1-1; D is undetermined. V was trimmed by 6 bases and J by 4 bases, leaving 9 bases between them. CDR3 length equals 12 residues. Germline V gene sequence: CDR1 SGHTA, CDR2 FQGNSA. The DNA for the CDR3 is TGTGCCAGCAGGGAGGGATTCACTGAAGCTTTCTTT. Amino acid sequence: CASREGFTEAFF.

CDR3 residues: CASSTGTGLTDTQYF. In nucleotides, the CDR3 is TGTGCCAGTAGTACCGGGACAGGGCTCACAGATACGCAGTATTTT. This chain joins TRBV19 and TRBJ2-3; the match to TRBD1 covers 9 bases. Germline V CDR1 and CDR2: LNHDA, SQIVND (reference sequence). This CDR3 has 15 residues. J gave up 2 bases and V 4 bases, and 4 bases lay outside the gene matches. Supplemented by reference TRBV19 and TRBJ2-3, the full variable domain reads DGGITQSPKYLFRKEGQNVTLSCEQNLNHDAMYWYRQDPGQGLRLIYYSQIVNDFQKGDIAEGYSVSREKKESFPLTVTSAQKNPTAFYLCASSTGTGLTDTQYFGPGTRLTVL.

The chain is built from TRBV30 and TRBJ2-5; TRBD1 aligns across 7 bases. V gave up 2 bases and J gave up 11 bases; unmatched junction bases: 8. This CDR3 comprises 12 residues. CDR1 and CDR2 from the germline V gene are GTSNPN and SVGIG (reference sequence). CDR3 nucleotide sequence: TGTGCCTGGAGTCCTGAGGGGGCAAAGCAGTACTTC. This translates into CAWSPEGAKQYF.

V gene TRBV2 combines with J gene TRBJ1-3; no definite D call. Germline lookup yields CDR1 SNHLY and CDR2 FYNNEI. V was trimmed by 10 bases and J by 1 base, leaving 8 bases between them. The CDR3 totals 12 residues. Here the CDR3 reads CATSGSGNTIYF. The CDR3 DNA is TGTGCCACCTCGGGTTCTGGAAACACCATATATTTT.

This clone was counted between two and nine times. Here the CDR3 reads CASLAGVETVAFF. The CDR3 region has the DNA TGTGCCAGCTTGGCGGGGGTAGAAACAGTAGCTTTCTTT. V gene TRBV18 combines with J gene TRBJ1-1, with a weak D call TRBD1 (5 bases). The CDR3 contains 13 residues. CDR1 is KGHSH and CDR2 is LQKENI in the germline V gene. V lost 7 bases, J lost 10 bases, and 19 bases lay in between.

J is TRBJ2-3 and V is TRBV30, with TRBD2 matching 8 bases. V lost 4 bases and J lost 1; bases outside the gene matches: 7. CDR1 and CDR2 (germline): GTSNPN, SVGIG (reference sequence). The CDR3 length is 15 residues. DNA of the CDR3: TGTGCCTGGACTCGGCGGGGGGCCCGCACAGATACGCAGTATTTT. Its protein is CAWTRRGARTDTQYF.

The V gene is TRBV5-1, the J gene TRBJ2-3; 8 positions agree with TRBD2. Germline V gene lookup returns CDR1 SGHRS and CDR2 YFSETQ. The J segment lost 4 bases and the V segment lost 4 bases, leaving 23 bases of the junction unmatched. The CDR3 consists of 20 residues. CDR3 bases: TGCGCCAGCAGCCCCGAAAATGGGGGCAGACGGGGGGGCCATTCAGATACGCAGTATTTT. Amino acid sequence: CASSPENGGRRGGHSDTQYF.

This chain connects TRBV5-6 to TRBJ1-4; TRBD1 aligns across 8 bases. The CDR3 covers 15 residues. Germline trimming cut 0 bases from V and 8 bases from J; bases unmatched to any gene: 6. Germline loops: CDR1 SGHDT, CDR2 YYEEEE. The CDR3 sequence: CASSLGQGISEKLFF. For the CDR3, the DNA is TGTGCCAGCAGCTTGGGACAGGGGATTTCCGAAAAACTGTTTTTT.

The table lists this clone with a count of one. The genes are TRBV7-9 and TRBJ1-6; D call uncertain. The CDR3 consists of 14 residues. CDR1 and CDR2 (germline): SEHNR, FQNEAQ (reference sequence). The V and J ends lost 0 bases and 12 bases respectively, with 12 bases between them. The CDR3 spells CASSLASGAIPLHF. Written as DNA, the CDR3 is TGTGCCAGCAGCTTAGCGAGTGGTGCCATACCCCTCCACTTT.

V is TRBV21-1 and J is TRBJ2-2; the table names TRBD2, a call not compared with the DNA. TRBV21-1 has pseudogene status. The CDR3 covers 14 residues. CDR3 residues: CASVDAPNTGELFF. CDR3 sequence (DNA): TGTGCCAGCGTCGATGCGCCGAACACCGGGGAGCTGTTTTTT.

V is TRBV2 and J is TRBJ1-5, with unresolved D. Germline V gene lookup returns CDR1 SNHLY and CDR2 FYNNEI. CDR3 length: 16 amino acids. The germline V and J ends were trimmed by 5 bases and 4 bases, with 18 bases remaining between them. CDR3 DNA: TGTGCCAGCAGTCCACCGGGAGGGATGAGAAATCAGCCCCAGCATTTT. Translation: CASSPPGGMRNQPQHF.

This chain connects TRBV19 to TRBJ1-2; weak D call: TRBD1 (5 bases). CDR1 and CDR2 (germline): LNHDA, SQIVND (reference sequence). The CDR3 totals 14 residues. V was shortened by 2 bases and J by 6 bases, with 13 bases between the two germline ends. CDR3 DNA: TGTGCCAGTAGTATAAGCAGGCGGGGCGATGGCTACACCTTC. Protein: CASSISRRGDGYTF.

In its sample, this clone was seen a few times. Other DNA sequences in this sample translate to the same CDR3. The chain couples TRBV27 to TRBJ1-1; D is uncertain. V was cut by 3 bases and J by 3 bases, with 8 bases left in between. The CDR3 sequence is 13 residues long. CDR1 is MNHEY and CDR2 is SMNVEV in the germline V gene (reference sequence). CDR3 DNA sequence: TGTGCCAGCAGTTTTTCACCGGACACTGAAGCTTTCTTT. Translated, it gives CASSFSPDTEAFF.

This clone was seen once. V is TRBV19 and J is TRBJ2-2; 7 positions agree with TRBD1. J was trimmed by 7 bases and V by 5 bases; bases with no gene match: 7. CDR3 length equals 14 residues. From germline, CDR1 is LNHDA and CDR2 SQIVND (reference sequence). The CDR3 loop is CASSLDRAGGELFF. The CDR3 DNA sequence: TGTGCCAGTAGTCTCGACAGGGCGGGCGGGGAGCTGTTTTTT.

This chain uses TRBV7-2 with TRBJ2-7; D gene uncertain. V was clipped by 2 bases and J by 5 bases, with 7 bases between them. Germline V gene data show CDR1 as SGHTA and CDR2 as FQGNSA. The CDR3 is 12 amino acids. CDR3 protein: CASSLNRDEQYF. The CDR3 nucleotides read TGTGCCAGCAGCTTAAATCGGGACGAGCAGTACTTC.

The chain couples TRBV2 to TRBJ2-3, with D perhaps TRBD1 (6 bases). The CDR3 spans 15 residues. Germline CDR1 SNHLY, CDR2 FYNNEI. V dropped 7 bases and J dropped 4 bases, with 18 bases sitting between them. The CDR3 loop is CASKVAQGLSDTQYF. The CDR3 DNA sequence: TGTGCCAGCAAAGTCGCGCAGGGGTTATCAGATACGCAGTATTTT.

The chain combines TRBV5-3 with TRBJ2-1; a weak D match, TRBD1 (6 bases). TRBV5-3 is given ORF status, its function remaining uncertain. The V gene lost 2 bases and the J gene lost 2 bases, with 11 bases spanning the gap. CDR3 length: 15 amino acids. The CDR3 DNA is TGTGCCAGAAGCTTAGACAGGTATACCTACAATGAGCAGTTCTTC. Translating gives CARSLDRYTYNEQFF.

CDR3 sequence (DNA): TGCGCCAGCAGCTTGGTGGCTAGCGGGGGACTCAATGAGCAGTTCTTC. It specifies CASSLVASGGLNEQFF. J is TRBJ2-1 and V is TRBV5-1; 10 positions agree with TRBD2. Germline V gives CDR1 SGHRS, CDR2 YFSETQ. J was trimmed by 6 bases and V by 0 bases; bases with no gene match: 6. The CDR3 runs 16 residues.

The chain carries TRBV27 and TRBJ2-5; no definite D call. The end of the DNA fits TRBJ2-7 better, so the J call may be wrong. The CDR3 has 13 amino acids. The germline V gene encodes CDR1 MNHEY and CDR2 SMNVEV (reference sequence). CDR3 nucleotide sequence: TGTGCCAGCAGTGCGATCGGTGCCTACGAGCAGTACTTC. It translates to CASSAIGAYEQYF.